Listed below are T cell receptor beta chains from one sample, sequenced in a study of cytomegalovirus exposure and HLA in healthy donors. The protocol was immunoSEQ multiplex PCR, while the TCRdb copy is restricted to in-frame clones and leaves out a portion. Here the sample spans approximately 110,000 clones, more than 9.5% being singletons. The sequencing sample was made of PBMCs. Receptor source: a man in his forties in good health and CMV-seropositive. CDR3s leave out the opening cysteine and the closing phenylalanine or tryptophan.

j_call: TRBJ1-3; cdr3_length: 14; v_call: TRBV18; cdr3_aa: ASSSTTASSGNTIY
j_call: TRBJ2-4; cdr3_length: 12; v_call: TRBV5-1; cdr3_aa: ASSAGHPENIQY
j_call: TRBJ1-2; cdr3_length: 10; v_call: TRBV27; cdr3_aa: ASSDRGYGYT
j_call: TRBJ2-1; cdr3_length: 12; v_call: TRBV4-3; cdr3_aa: ASSQTGNGNEQF
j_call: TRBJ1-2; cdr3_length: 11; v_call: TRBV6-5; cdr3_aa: ASRQGGQYGYT
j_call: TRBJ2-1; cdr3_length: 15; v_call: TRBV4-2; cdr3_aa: ASSQEIAVSSYNEQF
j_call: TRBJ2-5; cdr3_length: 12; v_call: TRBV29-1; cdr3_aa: SAKDSLRQETQY
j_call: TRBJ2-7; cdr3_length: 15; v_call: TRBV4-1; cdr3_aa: ASSQVWVPSGSYEQY
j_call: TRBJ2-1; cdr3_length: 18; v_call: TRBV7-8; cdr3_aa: ASRSLRTSGRPKPGNEQF
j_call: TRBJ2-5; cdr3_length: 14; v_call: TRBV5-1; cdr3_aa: ASSLGLGQGQETQY
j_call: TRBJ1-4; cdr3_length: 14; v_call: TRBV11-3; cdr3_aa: ASSLDRQATNEKLF
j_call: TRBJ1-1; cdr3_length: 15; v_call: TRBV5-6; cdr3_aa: ASSPGTGAISLTEAF
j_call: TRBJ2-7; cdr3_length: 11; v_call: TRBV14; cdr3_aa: ASSQRQAYEQY
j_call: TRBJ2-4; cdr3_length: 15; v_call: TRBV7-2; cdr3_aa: ASSSPRLAGGQNIQY
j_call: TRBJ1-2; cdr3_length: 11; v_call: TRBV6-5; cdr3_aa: ASSYSIGGGYT